The clone carrying this T cell receptor (beta chain) was observed a handful of times. This record comes from a study of blood T cells in healthy people across ages. Together with a sample-barcoded 5' primer, a J-beta primer mix was included in a second PCR lasting about 6 to 11 cycles. TCRdb ran MiXCR on the 5' RACE reads and lists one entry per CDR3 protein. The data show over 1,200,000 distinct CDR3 sequences, approximately 63% seen once. The sample consisted of blood. The clonotype comes from a young man in good health.

The CDR3 bases are TGCAGTGCTAGGTCAATTTTAGTTTCCTACGAGCAGTACTTC. Translation: CSARSILVSYEQYF. The chain combines TRBV20-1 with TRBJ2-7; D gene ambiguous. With 3 bases removed from V and 1 base from J, the gap between germline ends came to 13 bases. Looked up from germline, CDR1 is DFQATT and CDR2 is SNEGSKA (reference sequence). The CDR3 consists of 14 residues.